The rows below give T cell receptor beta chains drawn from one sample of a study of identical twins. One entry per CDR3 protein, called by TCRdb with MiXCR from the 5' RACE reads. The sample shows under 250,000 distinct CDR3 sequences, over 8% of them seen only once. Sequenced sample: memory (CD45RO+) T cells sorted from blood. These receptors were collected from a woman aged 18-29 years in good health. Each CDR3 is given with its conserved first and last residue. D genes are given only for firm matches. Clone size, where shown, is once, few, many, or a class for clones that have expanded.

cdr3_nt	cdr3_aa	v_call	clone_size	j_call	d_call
TGCGCCAGCAGCCAAGAAATGGACAGGAGTGGGTGGGCCGGGGAGCTGTTTTTT	CASSQEMDRSGWAGELFF	TRBV4-3	few	TRBJ2-2	TRBD1
TGTGCCAGCAGCCTAGAGGGCGGAACTAGCACAGATACGCAGTATTTT	CASSLEGGTSTDTQYF	TRBV9	few	TRBJ2-3	.
TGTGCCTGGAGTGTGGGGACTAGCGACACCGGGGAGCTGTTTTTT	CAWSVGTSDTGELFF	TRBV30	medium-sized	TRBJ2-2	TRBD2
TGTGCCAGCAGTACAGGAGCCTACGAGCAGTACTTC	CASSTGAYEQYF	TRBV6-5	few	TRBJ2-7	.
TGTGCCAGCAGCCGGACCTTCACTGAAGCTTTCTTT	CASSRTFTEAFF	TRBV28	few	TRBJ1-1	.
TGTGCCAGCAGCTTAAGTGGGAATGAGCAGTTCTTC	CASSLSGNEQFF	TRBV7-9	many	TRBJ2-1	.
TGCAGTGCTAGAGATCCTAGGGGTAGTTACGAGCAGTACTTC	CSARDPRGSYEQYF	TRBV20-1	.	TRBJ2-7	.
TGCGCCAGCAGCGGCGAAATGAACACTGAAGCTTTCTTT	CASSGEMNTEAFF	TRBV5-1	few	TRBJ1-1	.
TGCGCCAGCATCGGACTAGCGGGAGGGCCGGGTGAGCAGTTCTTC	CASIGLAGGPGEQFF	TRBV5-1	many	TRBJ2-1	TRBD2
TGTGCCAGCAGCTTTTCCAGGGTTTTTCAGTCGGGCTATGGCTACACCTTC	CASSFSRVFQSGYGYTF	TRBV7-8	few	TRBJ1-2	.
TGTGCCAGCAGCTCATATGCGAGCAGCTATGGCTACACCTTC	CASSSYASSYGYTF	TRBV12-3/TRBV12-4	.	TRBJ1-2	.
TGTGCCAGCGGCTTGTTTGGGGTCCAGCATTTT	CASGLFGVQHF	TRBV12-3/TRBV12-4	.	TRBJ1-5	.
TGTGCCAGCAGCCAAGATCTAGGCGGGAGCTACAATGAGCAGTTCTTC	CASSQDLGGSYNEQFF	TRBV3-1	many	TRBJ2-1	TRBD2
TGCAGTGCTAGTTTGTCTAGCGGACTACACACAGATACGCAGTATTTT	CSASLSSGLHTDTQYF	TRBV20-1	few	TRBJ2-3	TRBD2
TGTGCCACCAGCAGAGACCTCCTAGCCAAAAACATTCAGTACTTC	CATSRDLLAKNIQYF	TRBV15	many	TRBJ2-4	.
TGCGCCAGCAGCTTGAACAGGGCTAACTATGGCTACACCTTC	CASSLNRANYGYTF	TRBV5-1	.	TRBJ1-2	.
TGTGCCAGCAGTTACCCCCGGGGGACCGGGTATGAGCAGTTCTTC	CASSYPRGTGYEQFF	TRBV6-2/TRBV6-3	few	TRBJ2-1	.
TGTGCCAGCACACAGGGTGGGCATGAGCAGTTCTTC	CASTQGGHEQFF	TRBV12-3/TRBV12-4	few	TRBJ2-1	.
TGTGCCATCGATGGGGGAGGTGGCTACACCTTC	CAIDGGGGYTF	TRBV10-3	.	TRBJ1-2	.
TGCAGTGCGACAAGACACTCTGGAAACACCATATATTTT	CSATRHSGNTIYF	TRBV20-1	many	TRBJ1-3	.
TGTGCCAGCAGTACAGGGATCTGGTTGAACACTGAAGCTTTCTTT	CASSTGIWLNTEAFF	TRBV6-2/TRBV6-3	.	TRBJ1-1	.
TGTGCCAGCGTACTAACGGGGTTTAACTATGGCTACACCTTC	CASVLTGFNYGYTF	TRBV12-3/TRBV12-4	many	TRBJ1-2	.
TGTGCCAGCAGTTTATTTGGCGGAGACCTCTACGAGCAGTACTTC	CASSLFGGDLYEQYF	TRBV12-3/TRBV12-4	.	TRBJ2-7	.
TGCAGCGCGGATAGGGAGACCGGGGAGCTGTTTTTT	CSADRETGELFF	TRBV29-1	.	TRBJ2-2	.
TGTGCCAGCAGTTTTGGGACTAGCTTGGATACGCAGTATTTT	CASSFGTSLDTQYF	TRBV12-3/TRBV12-4	many	TRBJ2-3	TRBD2
TGTGCCAGCAGTGAAATGCAGGGGTATTCACCCCTCCACTTT	CASSEMQGYSPLHF	TRBV6-1	few	TRBJ1-6	.
TGCAGTGCTAGAATCCAGCCGGGGTTGGTTCAGTACTTC	CSARIQPGLVQYF	TRBV20-1	.	TRBJ2-4	.
TGCAGTGCTAGTTCTTGGACTAGCGGGAGCTATGAGCAGTTCTTC	CSASSWTSGSYEQFF	TRBV20-1	few	TRBJ2-1	TRBD2
TGTGCCAGCAGCTTAGATCAGAGATCGGGTTCAGGCGCCTACAATGAGCAGTTCTTC	CASSLDQRSGSGAYNEQFF	TRBV11-2	many	TRBJ2-1	.
TGCGCCAGCAGCTCGGGACAGCGGAATGGCTACACCTTC	CASSSGQRNGYTF	TRBV5-1	many	TRBJ1-2	TRBD1
TGTGCCAGCGGGGAAAATCAGCCCCAGCATTTT	CASGENQPQHF	TRBV27	few	TRBJ1-5	.
TGTGCCAGCAGCTTAGAAGGAATCGGCAATTCACCCCTCCACTTT	CASSLEGIGNSPLHF	TRBV7-2	few	TRBJ1-6	.
TGTGCCAGCAGCCTACAGTGGCCGAGCGCCTATAATTCACCCCTCCACTTT	CASSLQWPSAYNSPLHF	TRBV6-1	.	TRBJ1-6	.
TGCAGTGCTCCCCAATATGCGCTCCAGGGGCAGGGGACCCAGTACTTC	CSAPQYALQGQGTQYF	TRBV20-1	few	TRBJ2-5	.
TGCAGTGCTAGCATCAGGGACTCCCTCTATGGCTACACCTTC	CSASIRDSLYGYTF	TRBV20-1	many	TRBJ1-2	.
TGCAGTGCTGAGCGGGGGGCGGGTGAGACCCAGTACTTC	CSAERGAGETQYF	TRBV20-1	few	TRBJ2-5	TRBD2
TGTGCCACCAGCAGAGATCCCGATCAGCCCCAGCATTTT	CATSRDPDQPQHF	TRBV15	many	TRBJ1-5	.
TGCAGTGCTAGAGATGGACAGGGAGGGGAAAAACTGTTTTTT	CSARDGQGGEKLFF	TRBV20-1	many	TRBJ1-4	TRBD1
TGCAGCGCCCGGACAGCTATGAACACTGAAGCTTTCTTT	CSARTAMNTEAFF	TRBV29-1	few	TRBJ1-1	.
TGTGCCGTCCGGACAGGGGGCTCCTACAATGAGCAGTTCTTC	CAVRTGGSYNEQFF	TRBV12-3/TRBV12-4	many	TRBJ2-1	TRBD1
TGTGCCATCAGTGAGGTCCCAGCTACAGATACGCAGTATTTT	CAISEVPATDTQYF	TRBV10-3	many	TRBJ2-3	.
TGTGCCAGTAGTGCAGGGCTCAATCAGCCCCAGCATTTT	CASSAGLNQPQHF	TRBV19	few	TRBJ1-5	.